This T cell receptor (beta chain) derives from a study of tumor and adjacent non-tumor tissue in lung cancer. Trimming pared 4 bases from V and 12 bases from J, leaving 24 bases between. This CDR3 is 15 amino acids long. Germline V CDR1 and CDR2: SGHKS, YYEKEE (reference sequence). This sample's RNA came from whole unsorted tissue. This non-tumor lung sample came from over 3 cm beyond the tumor edge. A modified ARM-PCR protocol with three rounds of nested PCR amplified TCRbeta. Each CDR3 protein gets one entry after TCRdb re-called the multiplex PCR reads with MiXCR. The table lists more than 60,000 distinct CDR3 sequences, under 80% of them singletons.

The sample consisted of distant non-tumor lung tissue. The sequence was obtained from a man aged 60-69 years with non-small cell lung cancer. V gene TRBV5-5 combines with J gene TRBJ2-3, with D perhaps TRBD2 (5 bases). As DNA, the CDR3 is TGTGCCAGCAGCCTGTGGGGAGAGCTGCCAGTTACCCAGTATTTT. Its protein product is CASSLWGELPVTQYF.